This T cell receptor beta chain is drawn from a study of T cell responses to AZD1222 COVID-19 vaccine. Some clones are missing from TCRdb's copy, which holds only in-frame ones; the method was immunoSEQ multiplex PCR. The sample shows about 120,000 clones, 80% to 90% of them seen only once. Germline values: CDR1 SGDLS, CDR2 YYNGEE. The V and J ends lost 0 bases and 2 bases respectively, with 13 bases between them. CDR3 length equals 16 residues. This rearrangement joins TRBV9 to TRBJ2-3; D is unclear. This TCR derives from an adult in good health. The sequencing here drew on peripheral blood, taken on day 0 of AZD1222 vaccination. In DNA form, the CDR3 reads TGTGCCAGCAGCGTAGGTTGGAGAGACAACACAGATACGCAGTATTTT. It encodes CASSVGWRDNTDTQYF.